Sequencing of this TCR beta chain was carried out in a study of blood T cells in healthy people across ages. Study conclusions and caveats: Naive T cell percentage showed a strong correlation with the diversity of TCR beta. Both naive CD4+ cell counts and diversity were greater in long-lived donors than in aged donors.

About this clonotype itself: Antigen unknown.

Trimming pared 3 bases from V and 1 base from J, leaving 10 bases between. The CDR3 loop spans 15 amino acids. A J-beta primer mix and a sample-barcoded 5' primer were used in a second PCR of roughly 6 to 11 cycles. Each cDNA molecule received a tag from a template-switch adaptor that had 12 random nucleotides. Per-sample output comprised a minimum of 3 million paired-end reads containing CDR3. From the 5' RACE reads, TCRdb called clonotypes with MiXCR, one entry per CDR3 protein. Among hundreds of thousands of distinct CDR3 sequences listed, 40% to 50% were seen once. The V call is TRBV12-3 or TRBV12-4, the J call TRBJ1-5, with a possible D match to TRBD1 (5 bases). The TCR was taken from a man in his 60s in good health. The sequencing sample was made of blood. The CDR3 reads CASSLVGASNQPQHF. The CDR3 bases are TGTGCCAGCAGTTTGGTAGGGGCGAGCAATCAGCCCCAGCATTTT.